The rows below give T cell receptor beta chains drawn from one sample of a study of blood T cell repertoires in COVID-19. Sequencing was performed with immunoSEQ multiplex PCR; in TCRdb, only in-frame clones are kept and a portion is missing. The table has fewer than 200,000 clones, around 93% seen once. The sample comprised peripheral blood. All receptors come from a man under 40 with COVID-19, enrolled during active disease. The CDR3 runs from the conserved cysteine through the conserved F or W. The D gene is left open where the match is weak. Some rows mark clone size as missing; the rest say once, few, many or name a class of expanded clone.

d_call,clone_size,v_call,j_call,cdr3_nt,cdr3_aa
-,-,TRBV25-1,TRBJ2-3,TGTGCCAGCAGTGAATTTTCGGGGATGAATACGCAGTATTTT,CASSEFSGMNTQYF
-,-,TRBV18,TRBJ1-1,TGTGCCAGCTCACCAATTATAAATGGGGGGTACACTGAAGCTTTCTTT,CASSPIINGGYTEAFF
TRBD1,-,TRBV6-1,TRBJ2-1,TGTGCCAGCAGTGAGGGACAGGGGGCTCTCAATGAGCAGTTCTTC,CASSEGQGALNEQFF
-,-,TRBV7-8,TRBJ1-2,TGTGCCAGCAGCTTAGGGGCAGGGAACTATGGCTACACCTTC,CASSLGAGNYGYTF
-,once,TRBV7-2,TRBJ1-2,TGTGCCAGCAGCTTCCGAGACTTCCATGGCTACACCTTC,CASSFRDFHGYTF
TRBD1,-,TRBV11-3,TRBJ1-2,TGTGCCAGCAGCTACACCGGGACAGGGGGTGATGACTATGGCTACACCTTC,CASSYTGTGGDDYGYTF
-,few,TRBV12-3/TRBV12-4,TRBJ2-2,TGTGCCAGCAGTATAGGGAGGACCGGGGAGCTGTTTTTT,CASSIGRTGELFF
-,-,TRBV7-8,TRBJ1-1,TGTGCCAGCAGCTTAGCAGGCGGGGGGGACACTGAAGCTTTCTTT,CASSLAGGGDTEAFF
-,-,TRBV19,TRBJ2-2,TGTGCCAGTATCGGTAGAGGGTTCACCGGGGAGCTGTTTTTT,CASIGRGFTGELFF
TRBD1,-,TRBV7-8,TRBJ1-1,TGTGCCAGCAGCCCCGACAGGGTAGTGAGCACTGAAGCTTTCTTT,CASSPDRVVSTEAFF
TRBD1,-,TRBV19,TRBJ1-5,TGTGCCAGTAGTATTGCGGCAGGGGGTCAGCCCCAGCATTTT,CASSIAAGGQPQHF
-,-,TRBV27,TRBJ2-7,TGTGCCAGCAGCCGGGACACTATCGTAGGTCTCCACGAGCAGTACTTC,CASSRDTIVGLHEQYF
TRBD2,-,TRBV9,TRBJ2-1,TGTGCCAGCAGCGTAGATCTTAGCGGGGGGGCAAAGTTCTTC,CASSVDLSGGAKFF
-,-,TRBV11-3,TRBJ2-5,TGTGCCAGCAGCCGTGAAGTGGGAGACGCAGAGACCCAGTACTTC,CASSREVGDAETQYF
TRBD1,-,TRBV4-2,TRBJ2-7,TGTGCCAGCAGCCTTGGACAGGGGGTCATCTACGAGCAGTACTTC,CASSLGQGVIYEQYF
-,-,TRBV19,TRBJ1-2,TGTGCCAGTAGTAAATACAGCCAAACTAACTATGGCTACACCTTC,CASSKYSQTNYGYTF
TRBD1,-,TRBV5-4,TRBJ1-3,TGTGCCAGCAGCTCGACAGGGGTAAACACCATATATTTT,CASSSTGVNTIYF
-,-,TRBV7-8,TRBJ2-1,TGTGCCAGCAGCTACAAAGTCAATGAGCAGTTCTTC,CASSYKVNEQFF
-,-,TRBV5-8,TRBJ2-1,TGTGCCAGCACCCGCGACAGTTTTGGCGCCTACAATGAGCAGTTCTTC,CASTRDSFGAYNEQFF
-,-,TRBV6-5,TRBJ2-7,TGTGCCAGCAGTTTTATAGGGGGTTCAGGCGAGCAGTACTTC,CASSFIGGSGEQYF
TRBD1,once,TRBV4-2,TRBJ1-3,TGTGCCAGCAGCCAATCCCCGGGACAGGGGTCTGTTGGAAACACCATATATTTT,CASSQSPGQGSVGNTIYF
TRBD1,-,TRBV4-3,TRBJ1-4,TGCGCCAGCAGCCAAGACTTGGTCTTGGCAGGGGGCAATTCAAATGAAAAACTGTTTTTT,CASSQDLVLAGGNSNEKLFF
TRBD2,once,TRBV10-3,TRBJ2-1,TGTGCCCGGGGGGATAGGTTTGACAATGAGCAGTTCTTC,CARGDRFDNEQFF
-,-,TRBV6-5,TRBJ1-2,TGTGCCAGCAGAGGGTCAGGACAGTACGGAGGCTACACCTTC,CASRGSGQYGGYTF
-,-,TRBV7-2,TRBJ2-7,TGTGCCAGCAGCTTAAGGACAGACGGCGAGCAGTACTTC,CASSLRTDGEQYF
-,-,TRBV6-1,TRBJ2-1,TGTGCCAGCAGTGACATCCCCAACAGGCCGCAGTTCTTC,CASSDIPNRPQFF
-,few,TRBV7-3,TRBJ2-3,TGTGCCAGCAGCTTATTCCCAGCGGACCCTAGCACAGATACGCAGTATTTT,CASSLFPADPSTDTQYF
TRBD2,-,TRBV6-2/TRBV6-3,TRBJ2-2,TGTGCCAGCAGTTCACTAGCGGGAGGGTACACCGGGGAGCTGTTTTTT,CASSSLAGGYTGELFF
-,-,TRBV27,TRBJ1-5,TGTGCCAGCACCCCCTTCCGGGACCCGGGGGAAATAATTCAGCCCCAGCATTTT,CASTPFRDPGEIIQPQHF
-,-,TRBV7-3,TRBJ2-7,TGTGCCAGCAGCTTCACCAGGGATTACGAGCAGTACTTC,CASSFTRDYEQYF
-,-,TRBV4-1,TRBJ1-5,TGCGCCAGCAGCTCGACAGATAGCAATCAGCCCCAGCATTTT,CASSSTDSNQPQHF
TRBD1,-,TRBV2,TRBJ2-1,TGTGCCAGCAGGGCCGGGACAGGGTTCGATGAGCAGTTCTTC,CASRAGTGFDEQFF
-,-,TRBV28,TRBJ1-5,TGTGCCACTTCACAAGGTGTGAGATATACGACATATAGCAATCAGCCCCAGCATTTT,CATSQGVRYTTYSNQPQHF
TRBD1,-,TRBV30,TRBJ1-2,TGTGCCTGGAGTGCCGGGACAGGAGACTATGGCTACACCTTC,CAWSAGTGDYGYTF
-,once,TRBV24-1,TRBJ1-1,TGTGCCACCACCTCGGGGGGTCAGAACACTGAAGCTTTCTTT,CATTSGGQNTEAFF
-,-,TRBV15,TRBJ1-6,TGTGCCACCAGCAGAGATGTCCAGGCCGAAGACGTTAATTCACCCCTCCACTTT,CATSRDVQAEDVNSPLHF
-,-,TRBV7-9,TRBJ2-2,TGTGCCAGCAGTCCGACCTGGGGGGACACCGGGGAGCTGTTTTTT,CASSPTWGDTGELFF
TRBD1,-,TRBV27,TRBJ1-1,TGTGCCAGCAGTTTCAGGGGGCCGGGGACTGAAGCTTTCTTT,CASSFRGPGTEAFF
TRBD2,-,TRBV19,TRBJ2-1,TGTGCCAGTAGCGGGAGGTCCTACAATGAGCAGTTCTTC,CASSGRSYNEQFF
TRBD2,-,TRBV7-9,TRBJ2-7,TGTGCCAGCAGCCCTGGGACTAGCGGGAACTACGAGCAGTACTTC,CASSPGTSGNYEQYF
TRBD1,few,TRBV2,TRBJ1-5,TGTGCCGCAACTGCGGGACAGGTCAATCAGCCCCAGCATTTT,CAATAGQVNQPQHF
-,-,TRBV18,TRBJ1-3,TGTGCCAGCTCTACTACAGGGAACTCTGGAAACACCATATATTTT,CASSTTGNSGNTIYF
-,-,TRBV19,TRBJ2-2,TGTGCCAGTAGTATAGACGGGACATGGTCGAACACCGGGGAGCTGTTTTTT,CASSIDGTWSNTGELFF
TRBD1,once,TRBV9,TRBJ2-7,TGTGCCAGCAGCCCCCGGACAGGGGAGAGGGTGGGCACCTACGAGCAGTACTTC,CASSPRTGERVGTYEQYF
-,-,TRBV19,TRBJ1-4,TGTGCCAGTAGTATAGTCAACAGGGAAAAACTGTTTTTT,CASSIVNREKLFF
TRBD1,-,TRBV29-1,TRBJ2-7,TGCAGCGCCGAGACAGGGGTCGGGCGGCAGTACTTC,CSAETGVGRQYF
TRBD1,-,TRBV19,TRBJ1-5,TGTGCCAGTAGTATAATTGAGGGGGAACGGGACAGGAGCAATCAGCCCCAGCATTTT,CASSIIEGERDRSNQPQHF
TRBD2,-,TRBV3-1/TRBV3-2,TRBJ2-3,TGTGCCAGCAGCCATCTGGGGACTAGCGGGGAGGCAGATACGCAGTATTTT,CASSHLGTSGEADTQYF
-,few,TRBV5-6,TRBJ1-5,TGTGCCAGCAGCTTAGGGGTGGTTCAGCCCCAGCATTTT,CASSLGVVQPQHF
TRBD2,-,TRBV9,TRBJ2-2,TGTGCCAGCAGCCCGGGGGGGTTGAACACCGGGGAGCTGTTTTTT,CASSPGGLNTGELFF